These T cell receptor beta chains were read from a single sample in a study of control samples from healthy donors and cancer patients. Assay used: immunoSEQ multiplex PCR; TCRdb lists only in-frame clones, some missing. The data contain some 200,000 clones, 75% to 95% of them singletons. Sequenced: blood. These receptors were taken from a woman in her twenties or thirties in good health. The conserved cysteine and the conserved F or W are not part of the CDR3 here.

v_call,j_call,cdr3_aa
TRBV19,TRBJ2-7,ASSIPSTGAIYYEQY
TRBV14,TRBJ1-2,ASSQVQGALYGYT
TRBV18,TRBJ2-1,ASSPLGAVSYNEQF
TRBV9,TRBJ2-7,ASSVGTGSEQY
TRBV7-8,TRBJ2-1,ASSLEGISYNEQF
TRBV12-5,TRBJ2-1,ASGQTGTGVYNEQF
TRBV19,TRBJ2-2,ASSSLAGESGELF
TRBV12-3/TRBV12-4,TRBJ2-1,ASSLSYEQF
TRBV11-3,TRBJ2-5,ASSLGSGGQETQY
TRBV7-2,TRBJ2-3,ASSLGSTDTQY
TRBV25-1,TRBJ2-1,ASSGSSYNEQF
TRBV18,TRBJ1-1,ASSPPGGMNTEAF
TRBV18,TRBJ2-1,ASSPASGGSYNEQF
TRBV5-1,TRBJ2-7,ASSLSSGGWYEQY
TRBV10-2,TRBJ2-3,AIRSSGTDTQY
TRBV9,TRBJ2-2,ASSVLVGELF
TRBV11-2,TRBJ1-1,ASSLGVRVTEAF
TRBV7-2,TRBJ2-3,ASSLNVADTQY
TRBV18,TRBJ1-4,ASSPDRGGNEKLF
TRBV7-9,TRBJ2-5,ASSARTSGRGETQY
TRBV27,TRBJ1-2,ASSFQDRGGYT
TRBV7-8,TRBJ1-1,ASSQGGNTEAF
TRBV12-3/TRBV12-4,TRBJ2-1,ASTVSGYNEQF
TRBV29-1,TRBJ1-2,SGTGGPYGYT
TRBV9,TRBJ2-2,ASSALLAGGTTGELF
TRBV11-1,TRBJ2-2,ASKGQNTGELF
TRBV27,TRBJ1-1,ASSSGAGTEAF
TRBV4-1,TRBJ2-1,ASSHPGQSYNEQF
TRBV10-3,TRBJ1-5,AISESIGPPSNQPQH
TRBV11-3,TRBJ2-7,ASSWTSGSYEQY
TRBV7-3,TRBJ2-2,ASSFDGNTGELF
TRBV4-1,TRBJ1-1,ASSQRTGIRPTEAF
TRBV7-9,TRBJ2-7,ASDQGGYEQY
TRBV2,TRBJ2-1,ASSEAAGAHNEQF
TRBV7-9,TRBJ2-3,ASSLGGTGGTDTQY
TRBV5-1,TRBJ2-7,ASSLRQGKAYEQY
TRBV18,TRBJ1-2,ASSPSRGAYGYT
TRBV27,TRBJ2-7,ASSFPGGHEQY
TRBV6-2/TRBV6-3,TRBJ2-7,ASSPTSYEQY
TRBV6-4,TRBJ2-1,ASSEDRDYNEQF
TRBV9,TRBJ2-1,ASSATSDSSYNEQF
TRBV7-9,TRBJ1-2,ASSLAGQSYGYT
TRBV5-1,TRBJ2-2,ASSLERGAGELF
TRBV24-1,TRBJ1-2,ATSTGQGVSGYT
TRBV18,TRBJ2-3,ASSIRDRSSTDTQY
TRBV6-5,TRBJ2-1,ASSYSETTSYNEQF
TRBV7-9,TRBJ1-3,ASSLGIGNSGNTIY
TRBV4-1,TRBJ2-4,ASSQGGLAESTKNIQY
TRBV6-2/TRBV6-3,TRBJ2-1,ASSATSGGYNEQF
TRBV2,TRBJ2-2,ASSGSLAGAGELF
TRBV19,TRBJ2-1,ASSIEGGVGYNEQF
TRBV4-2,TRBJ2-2,ASSQETGTSIGELF
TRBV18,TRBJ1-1,ASSPDSITEAF
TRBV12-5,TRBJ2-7,ASGQGLAGGIYEQY
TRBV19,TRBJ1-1,ASSDTRGTEAF
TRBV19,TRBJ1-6,ASKGLYNSPLH
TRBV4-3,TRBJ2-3,ASSQDPSGASTDTQY
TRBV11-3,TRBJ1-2,ASSLRQGSGYT
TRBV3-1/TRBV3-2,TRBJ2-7,ASSLGLAGGLEQY